The sequence of this TCR beta chain was determined in a study of spatial heterogeneity in lung cancer (dated by TCRdb to between 2018 and 2021). Describing the broader study: Beta-chain transcripts were consistently detected in greater numbers than alpha-chain transcripts, which likely reflects a higher abundance of beta-chain transcripts. In the raw uncorrected reads, each unique combination of TCR and UMI appeared more than ten times on average. The study quantitatively compared TCR alpha and beta repertoires across multiple tumor regions, matched nontumor lung and blood in non-small cell lung cancer. Nonsynonymous mutation counts, determined by whole-exome sequencing of tumor tissue, were related to features of the TCR repertoire. At surgery, both alpha and beta chains were TCR-sequenced in 200 to 250 tumor regions, fewer than 65 matched nontumor lung samples and around 50 PBMC samples. Broader findings and caveats from the paper: Ubiquitous expanded tumor TCRs showed up in blood more often at tumor resection than at routine follow-up. Confirming at a functional level the hypothesis that regional TCRs recognize regional mutations was considered to require additional single-cell paired TCR alpha and beta sequencing.

The library came from 5' RACE. The sequencing machine was a NextSeq 500. The TCR library protocol attached a unique molecular identifier to each TCR cDNA molecule to allow correction of PCR and sequencing errors. Per the source publication's procedure: TCR identification, UMI-based error correction and CDR3 extraction were performed with Decombinator tools. Expanded TCRs were defined as those above a frequency of 2 per 1,000, corresponding to the top 1% of the tumor frequency distribution. Rényi diversity was computed with the R vegan package after subsampling each repertoire 100 times to 5,000 TCRs. CDR3 similarity networks were constructed using string-kernel similarity of amino acid triplets, with links drawn between CDR3s whose pairwise similarity was above 0.82. Using fastp trimming at Q25 and MiXCR clonotype assembly, TCRdb reanalyzed the public sequencing data and kept in-frame beta chains. For every CDR3 protein sequence, its rows merge into one entry that carries the most common genes and DNA. The V and J calls come from TCRdb's annotation, not from the publication. The sample data list 77,000 or so distinct CDR3 sequences, and around 21% of these were observed just once. Roughly 5.6% of the sample comes from the top ten.

V is pruned by 5 bases and J by 6 bases, leaving 18 bases of the junction without a gene match. CDR1 is given as MDHEN and CDR2 as SYDVKM, both from the germline V gene. The CDR3 numbers 17 residues from cysteine through phenylalanine. Only the CDR3 DNA stays, 51 bases, in frame from base 1. The time point label, as the study defines it: sample taken at primary tumor resection. Without any cell sorting, TCR sequencing was performed on whole RNA extracted either from tumor and nontumor lung tissue or from cryopreserved PBMC samples. Samples were obtained from approximately 70 patients with early-stage, untreated non-small cell lung cancer from the lung TRACERx cohort. Only patients with enough RNA available from two or more tumor regions were chosen for TCR sequencing. This clonotype was counted a few times. Its antigen is not yet known. The sample holds no much larger clone one base away, and base qualities are not on file.

The rearranged segments are TRBV28 and TRBJ2-7; TRBD1 fits 8 bases in the junction. The clonotype was recovered from a male donor with early-stage non-small cell lung cancer. The sequences come from PBMCs, collected at surgery. The DNA sequence is TGTGCCAGCAGTCCACTAATAAGCAGGGGGCGCGTTAGCGAGCAGTACTTC. Its protein is CASSPLISRGRVSEQYF.